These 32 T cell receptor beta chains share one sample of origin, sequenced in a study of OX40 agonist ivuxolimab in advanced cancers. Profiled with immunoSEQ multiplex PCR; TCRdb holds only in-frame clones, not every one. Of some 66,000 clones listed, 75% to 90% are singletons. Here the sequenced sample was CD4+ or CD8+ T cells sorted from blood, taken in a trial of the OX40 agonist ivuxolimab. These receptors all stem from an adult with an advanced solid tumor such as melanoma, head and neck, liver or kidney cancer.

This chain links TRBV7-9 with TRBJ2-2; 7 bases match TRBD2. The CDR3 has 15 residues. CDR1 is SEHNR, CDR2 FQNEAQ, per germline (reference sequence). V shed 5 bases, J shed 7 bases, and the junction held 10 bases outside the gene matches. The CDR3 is CASSPGAGTGGELFF. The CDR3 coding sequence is TGTGCCAGCAGCCCCGGAGCGGGGACGGGCGGGGAGCTGTTTTTT. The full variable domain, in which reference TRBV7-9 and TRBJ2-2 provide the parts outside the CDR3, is DTGVSQNPRHKITKRGQNVTFRCDPISEHNRLYWYRQTLGQGPEFLTYFQNEAQLEKSRLLSDRFSAERPKGSFSTLEIQRTEQGDSAMYLCASSPGAGTGGELFFGEGSRLTVL.

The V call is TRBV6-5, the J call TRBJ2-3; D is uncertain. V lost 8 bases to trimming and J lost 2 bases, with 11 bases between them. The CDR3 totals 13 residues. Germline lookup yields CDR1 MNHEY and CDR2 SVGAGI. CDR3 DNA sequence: TGTGCCAGCCGGAGCGTCTACACAGATACGCAGTATTTT. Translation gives CASRSVYTDTQYF.

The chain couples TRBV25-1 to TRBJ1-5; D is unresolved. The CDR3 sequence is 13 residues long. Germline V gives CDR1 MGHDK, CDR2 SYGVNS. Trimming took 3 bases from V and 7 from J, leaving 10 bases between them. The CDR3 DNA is TGTGCCAGCAGTGACAGTAGCTTGCAGCCCCAGCATTTT. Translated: CASSDSSLQPQHF.

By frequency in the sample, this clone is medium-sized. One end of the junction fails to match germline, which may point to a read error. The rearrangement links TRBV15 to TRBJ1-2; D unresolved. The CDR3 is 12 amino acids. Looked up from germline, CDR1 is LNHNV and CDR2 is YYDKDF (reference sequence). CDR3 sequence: CATSRDGLHADF. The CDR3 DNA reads TGTGCCACCAGCAGAGATGGGCTCCACGCCGACTTC.

The CDR3 sequence: CASSYLETQYF. In nucleotides, the CDR3 is TGTGCCAGCAGTTACCTCGAGACCCAGTACTTC. The rearrangement links TRBV6-5 to TRBJ2-5; D is uncertain. Germline CDR1 is MNHEY and CDR2 is SVGAGI. Trimming left V 2 bases short and J 5 bases short, with 3 bases between. The CDR3 is 11 residues long.

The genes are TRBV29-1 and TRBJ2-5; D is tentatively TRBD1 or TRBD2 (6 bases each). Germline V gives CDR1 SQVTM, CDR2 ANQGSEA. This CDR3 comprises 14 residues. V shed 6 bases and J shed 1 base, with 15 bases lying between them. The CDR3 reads CSVARGGPQETQYF. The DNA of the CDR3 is TGCAGCGTAGCGAGAGGGGGGCCCCAAGAGACCCAGTACTTC.

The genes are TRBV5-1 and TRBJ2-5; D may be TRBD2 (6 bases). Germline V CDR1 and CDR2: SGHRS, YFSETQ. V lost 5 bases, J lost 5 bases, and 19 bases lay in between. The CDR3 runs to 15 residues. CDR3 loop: CASRRDGGLRETQYF. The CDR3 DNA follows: TGCGCCAGCAGACGAGATGGGGGGTTACGGGAGACCCAGTACTTC.

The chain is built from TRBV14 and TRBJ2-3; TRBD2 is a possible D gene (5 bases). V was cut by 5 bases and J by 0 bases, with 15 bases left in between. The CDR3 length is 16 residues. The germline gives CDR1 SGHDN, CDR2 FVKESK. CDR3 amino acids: CASSTRTGSSTDTQYF. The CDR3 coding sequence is TGTGCCAGCAGCACTAGGACGGGTTCTAGCACAGATACGCAGTATTTT.

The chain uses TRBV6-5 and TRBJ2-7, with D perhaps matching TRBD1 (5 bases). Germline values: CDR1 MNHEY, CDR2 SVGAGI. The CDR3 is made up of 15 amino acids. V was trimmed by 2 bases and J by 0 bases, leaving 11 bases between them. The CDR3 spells CASSYKGAVSYEQYF. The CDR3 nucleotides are TGTGCCAGCAGTTACAAAGGGGCTGTCTCCTACGAGCAGTACTTC.

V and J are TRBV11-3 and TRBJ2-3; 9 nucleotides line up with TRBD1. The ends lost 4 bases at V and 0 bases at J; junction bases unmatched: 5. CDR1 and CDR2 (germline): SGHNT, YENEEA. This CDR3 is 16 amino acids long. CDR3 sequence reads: CASSWGTGKSTDTQYF. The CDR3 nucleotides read TGTGCCAGCAGCTGGGGGACAGGGAAAAGCACAGATACGCAGTATTTT.

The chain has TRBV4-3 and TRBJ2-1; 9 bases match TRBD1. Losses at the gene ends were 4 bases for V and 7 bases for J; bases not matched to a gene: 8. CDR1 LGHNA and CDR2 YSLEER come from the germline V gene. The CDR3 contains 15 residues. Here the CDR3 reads CASSPSWTGDNEQFF. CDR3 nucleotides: TGCGCCAGCAGCCCAAGCTGGACAGGGGATAATGAGCAGTTCTTC.

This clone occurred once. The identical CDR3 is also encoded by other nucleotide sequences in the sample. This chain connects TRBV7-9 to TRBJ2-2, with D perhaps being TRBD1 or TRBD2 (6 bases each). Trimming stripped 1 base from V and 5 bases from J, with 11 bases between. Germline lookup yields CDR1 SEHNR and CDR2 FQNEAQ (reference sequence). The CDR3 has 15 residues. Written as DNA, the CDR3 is TGTGCCAGCAGCTTAGGAGGGGGGCGGACCGGGGAGCTGTTTTTT. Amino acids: CASSLGGGRTGELFF.

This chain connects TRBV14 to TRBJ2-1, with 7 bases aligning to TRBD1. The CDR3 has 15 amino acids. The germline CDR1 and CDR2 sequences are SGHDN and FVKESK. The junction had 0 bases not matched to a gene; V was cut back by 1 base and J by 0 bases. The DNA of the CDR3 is TGTGCCAGCAGCCAAGGGGACAGCTCCTACAATGAGCAGTTCTTC. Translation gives CASSQGDSSYNEQFF.

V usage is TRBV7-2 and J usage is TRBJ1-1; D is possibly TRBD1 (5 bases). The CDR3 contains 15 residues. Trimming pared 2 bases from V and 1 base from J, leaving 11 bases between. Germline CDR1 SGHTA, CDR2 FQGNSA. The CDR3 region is CASSLFPGRNTEAFF. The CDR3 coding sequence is TGTGCCAGCAGCTTATTTCCAGGGAGGAACACTGAAGCTTTCTTT.

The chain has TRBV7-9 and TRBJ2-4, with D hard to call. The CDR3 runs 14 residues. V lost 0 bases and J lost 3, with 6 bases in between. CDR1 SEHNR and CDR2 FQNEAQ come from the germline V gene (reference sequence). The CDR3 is CASSLASSKNIQYF. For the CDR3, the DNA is TGTGCCAGCAGCTTAGCGTCTAGCAAAAACATTCAGTACTTC.

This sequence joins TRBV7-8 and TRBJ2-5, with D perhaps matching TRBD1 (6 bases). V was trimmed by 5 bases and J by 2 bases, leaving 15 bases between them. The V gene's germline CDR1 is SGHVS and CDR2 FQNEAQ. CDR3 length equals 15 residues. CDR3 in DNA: TGTGCCAGCAGCCTAACTACTACAGGGCAAGAGACCCAGTACTTC. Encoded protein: CASSLTTTGQETQYF. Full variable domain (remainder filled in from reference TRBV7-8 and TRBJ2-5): GAGVSQSPRYKVAKRGQDVALRCDPISGHVSLFWYQQALGQGPEFLTYFQNEAQLDKSGLPSDRFFAERPEGSVSTLKIQRTQQEDSAVYLCASSLTTTGQETQYFGPGTRLLVL.

CDR3 sequence reads: CSGNRYRETEAFF. CDR3 nucleotides: TGCAGCGGAAATAGATACAGGGAAACTGAAGCTTTCTTT. This chain connects TRBV29-1 to TRBJ1-1; D possibly corresponds to TRBD1 (6 bases). In germline, CDR1 is SQVTM, CDR2 ANQGSEA. V lost 7 bases to trimming and J lost 5 bases, with 17 bases between them. The CDR3 sequence is 13 residues long.

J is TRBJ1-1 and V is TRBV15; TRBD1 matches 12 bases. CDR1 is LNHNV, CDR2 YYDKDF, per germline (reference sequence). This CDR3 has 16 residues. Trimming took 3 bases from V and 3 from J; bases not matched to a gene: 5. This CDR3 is CATSRGQGAWDTEAFF. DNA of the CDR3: TGTGCCACCAGCAGGGGACAGGGGGCATGGGACACTGAAGCTTTCTTT.

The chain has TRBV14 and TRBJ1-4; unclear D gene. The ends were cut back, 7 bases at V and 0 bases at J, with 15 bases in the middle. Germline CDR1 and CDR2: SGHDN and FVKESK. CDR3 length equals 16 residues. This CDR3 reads CASTRDEGTTNEKLFF. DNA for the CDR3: TGTGCCAGCACCCGGGATGAGGGTACAACTAATGAAAAACTGTTTTTT.

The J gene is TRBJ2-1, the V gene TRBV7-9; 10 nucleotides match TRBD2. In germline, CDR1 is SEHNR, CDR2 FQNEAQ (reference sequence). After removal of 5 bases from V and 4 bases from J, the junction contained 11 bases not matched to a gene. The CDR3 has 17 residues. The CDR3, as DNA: TGTGCCAGCAGCCATTATAACGTACTAGCGGGATACAATGAGCAGTTCTTC. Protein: CASSHYNVLAGYNEQFF.

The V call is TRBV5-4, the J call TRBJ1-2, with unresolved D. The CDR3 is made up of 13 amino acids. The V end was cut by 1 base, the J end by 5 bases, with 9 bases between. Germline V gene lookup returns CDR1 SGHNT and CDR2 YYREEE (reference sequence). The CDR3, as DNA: TGTGCCAGCAGCTTGCGGCAGAAGTATGGCTACACCTTC. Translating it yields CASSLRQKYGYTF.

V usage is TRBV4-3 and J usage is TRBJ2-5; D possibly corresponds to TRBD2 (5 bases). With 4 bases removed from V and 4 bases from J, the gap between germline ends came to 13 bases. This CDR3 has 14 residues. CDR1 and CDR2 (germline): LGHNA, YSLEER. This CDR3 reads CASSPRLAGETQYF. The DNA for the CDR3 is TGCGCCAGCAGCCCTCGGCTAGCCGGAGAGACCCAGTACTTC.

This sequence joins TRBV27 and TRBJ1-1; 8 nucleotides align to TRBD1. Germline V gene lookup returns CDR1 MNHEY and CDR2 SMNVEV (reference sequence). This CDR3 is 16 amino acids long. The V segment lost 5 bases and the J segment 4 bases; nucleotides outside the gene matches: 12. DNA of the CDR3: TGTGCCAGCAGTCTAACCCAGGGGGCAGGTCGCACTGAAGCTTTCTTT. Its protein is CASSLTQGAGRTEAFF.

The CDR3 here is CASSPGDRGATDTQYF. The CDR3 coding sequence is TGTGCCAGCAGCCCTGGCGACAGGGGGGCCACAGATACGCAGTATTTT. The chain employs TRBV7-2 and TRBJ2-3, with 9 nucleotides matching TRBD1. Germline-derived CDR1 and CDR2 are SGHTA and FQGNSA. CDR3 length: 16 residues. The V gene end was trimmed by 5 bases and the J gene end by 2 bases; junction bases not matched to a gene: 8.

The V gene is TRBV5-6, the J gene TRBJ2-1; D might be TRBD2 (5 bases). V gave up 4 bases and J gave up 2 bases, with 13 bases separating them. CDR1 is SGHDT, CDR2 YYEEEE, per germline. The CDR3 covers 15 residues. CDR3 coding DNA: TGTGCCAGCAGCCCCCCCAGGCGGGCCTACAATGAGCAGTTCTTC. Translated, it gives CASSPPRRAYNEQFF.

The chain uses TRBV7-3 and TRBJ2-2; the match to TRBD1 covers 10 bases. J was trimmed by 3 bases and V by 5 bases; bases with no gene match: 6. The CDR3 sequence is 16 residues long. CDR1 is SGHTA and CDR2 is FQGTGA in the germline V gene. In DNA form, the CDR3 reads TGTGCCAGCAGCAAGCGGGACAGGGGATACACCGGGGAGCTGTTTTTT. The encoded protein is CASSKRDRGYTGELFF. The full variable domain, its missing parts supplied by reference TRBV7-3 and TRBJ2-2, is GAGVSQTPSNKVTEKGKYVELRCDPISGHTALYWYRQSLGQGPEFLIYFQGTGAADDSGLPNDRFFAVRPEGSVSTLKIQRTERGDSAVYLCASSKRDRGYTGELFFGEGSRLTVL.

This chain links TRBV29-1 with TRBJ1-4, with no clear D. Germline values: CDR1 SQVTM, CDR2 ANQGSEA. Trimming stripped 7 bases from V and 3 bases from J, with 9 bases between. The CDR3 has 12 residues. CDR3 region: CSGTGSNEKLFF. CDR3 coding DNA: TGCAGCGGGACGGGGTCTAATGAAAAACTGTTTTTT.

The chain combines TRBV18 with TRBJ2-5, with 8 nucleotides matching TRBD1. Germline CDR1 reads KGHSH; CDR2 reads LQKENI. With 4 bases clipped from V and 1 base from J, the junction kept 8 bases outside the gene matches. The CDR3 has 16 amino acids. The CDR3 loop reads CASSLTTGALQETQYF. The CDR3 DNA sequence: TGTGCCAGCTCACTCACGACAGGGGCCCTCCAAGAGACCCAGTACTTC.

CDR3 sequence (DNA): TGTGCCAGCAGAAAAGAGAACTATGGCTACACCTTC. Protein product: CASRKENYGYTF. The chain employs TRBV25-1 and TRBJ1-2; D remains unclear. CDR3 length equals 12 residues. The germline V gene has CDR1 MGHDK and CDR2 SYGVNS. V was shortened by 6 bases and J by 2 bases, with 7 bases between the two germline ends.

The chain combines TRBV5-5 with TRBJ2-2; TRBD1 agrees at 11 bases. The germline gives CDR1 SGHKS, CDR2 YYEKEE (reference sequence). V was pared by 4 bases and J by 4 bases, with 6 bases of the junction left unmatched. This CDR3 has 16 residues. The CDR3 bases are TGTGCCAGCAGCCCCCACGGGACAGGGGGCACCGGGGAGCTGTTTTTT. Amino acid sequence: CASSPHGTGGTGELFF. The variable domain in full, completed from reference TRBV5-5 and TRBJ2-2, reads DAGVTQSPTHLIKTRGQQVTLRCSPISGHKSVSWYQQVLGQGPQFIFQYYEKEERGRGNFPDRFSARQFPNYSSELNVNALLLGDSALYLCASSPHGTGGTGELFFGEGSRLTVL.

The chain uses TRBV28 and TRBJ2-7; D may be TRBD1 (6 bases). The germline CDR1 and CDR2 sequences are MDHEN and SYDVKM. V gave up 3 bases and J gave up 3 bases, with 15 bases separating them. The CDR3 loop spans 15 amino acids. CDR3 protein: CASSFIRGVLYEQYF. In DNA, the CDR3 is TGTGCCAGCAGTTTTATCAGGGGCGTGCTCTACGAGCAGTACTTC. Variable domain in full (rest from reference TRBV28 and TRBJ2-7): DVKVTQSSRYLVKRTGEKVFLECVQDMDHENMFWYRQDPGLGLRLIYFSYDVKMKEKGDIPEGYSVSREKKERFSLILESASTNQTSMYLCASSFIRGVLYEQYFGPGTRLTVT.

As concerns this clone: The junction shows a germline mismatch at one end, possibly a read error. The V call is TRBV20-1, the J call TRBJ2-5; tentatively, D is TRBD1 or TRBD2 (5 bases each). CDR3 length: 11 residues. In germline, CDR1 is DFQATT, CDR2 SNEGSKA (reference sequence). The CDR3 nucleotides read TGCAGTGCAAGCGGACAAGCGACCCAGTACTTC. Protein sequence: CSASGQATQYF.